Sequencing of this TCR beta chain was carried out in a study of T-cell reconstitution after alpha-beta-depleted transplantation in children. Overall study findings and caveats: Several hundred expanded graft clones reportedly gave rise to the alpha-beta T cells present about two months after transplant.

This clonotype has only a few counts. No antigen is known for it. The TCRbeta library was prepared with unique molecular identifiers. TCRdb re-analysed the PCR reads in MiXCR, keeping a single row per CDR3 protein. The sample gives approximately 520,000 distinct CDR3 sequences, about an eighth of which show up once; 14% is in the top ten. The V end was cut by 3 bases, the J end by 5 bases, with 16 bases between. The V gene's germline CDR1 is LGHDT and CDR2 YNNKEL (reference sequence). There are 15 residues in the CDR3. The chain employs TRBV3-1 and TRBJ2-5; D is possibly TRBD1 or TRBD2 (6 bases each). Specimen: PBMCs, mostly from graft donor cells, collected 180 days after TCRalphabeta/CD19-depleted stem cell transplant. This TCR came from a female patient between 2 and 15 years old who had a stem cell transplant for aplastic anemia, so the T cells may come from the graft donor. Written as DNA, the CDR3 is TGTGCCAGCAGCCACGGGGGCTGGGGGACGGAGACCCAGTACTTC. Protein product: CASSHGGWGTETQYF.